A selection of T cell receptor beta chains follows, all from one sample in a study of blood T cells in healthy people across ages. From the 5' RACE reads, TCRdb called clonotypes with MiXCR, one entry per CDR3 protein. The sample lists 700,000 or so distinct CDR3 sequences; 35% to 50% were seen once. Sequences were obtained from blood. All receptors derive from a man at least 80 years old in good health. Both conserved end residues are part of each CDR3. The order of the fields is V gene, CDR3 protein.

v_call: TRBV24-1
cdr3_aa: CATSDRLAESTDTQYF

v_call: TRBV20-1
cdr3_aa: CSARAPTRGRGYEQFF

v_call: TRBV5-1
cdr3_aa: CASSDAGVGYTF

v_call: TRBV7-8
cdr3_aa: CASSIETVIEAFF

v_call: TRBV29-1
cdr3_aa: CSVTRSMNTEAFF

v_call: TRBV3-1
cdr3_aa: CASSRLRDRGRGGEKLFF

v_call: TRBV20-1
cdr3_aa: CSARLDRGRHNEQFF

v_call: TRBV23-1
cdr3_aa: CASKDPDYRPIDTGELFF

v_call: TRBV27
cdr3_aa: CASRDTSNYGYTF

v_call: TRBV20-1
cdr3_aa: CSARVGGGQGYEQYF

v_call: TRBV4-1
cdr3_aa: CASSPPGGHSYNEQFF

v_call: TRBV4-1
cdr3_aa: CASSQDSGAGVTYEQYF

v_call: TRBV2
cdr3_aa: CTSRALGESGELFF

v_call: TRBV11-3
cdr3_aa: CASSVGQRGDEQFF

v_call: TRBV20-1
cdr3_aa: CSARRDRGRRSTEAFF

v_call: TRBV29-1
cdr3_aa: CSVEPAYEQYF

v_call: TRBV5-1
cdr3_aa: CASSFGSLTYFF

v_call: TRBV5-1
cdr3_aa: CASSLVPGGQETQYF

v_call: TRBV5-5
cdr3_aa: CASSLTSDYTGELFF

v_call: TRBV20-1
cdr3_aa: CSAPGQGLIHTQYF

v_call: TRBV14
cdr3_aa: CASSPTWGTLTTSDTQYF

v_call: TRBV12-3/TRBV12-4
cdr3_aa: CASAIQGAIAGELFF

v_call: TRBV4-1
cdr3_aa: CASSQDSPGVITYEQYF

v_call: TRBV5-1
cdr3_aa: CASSSTGDYYEQYF

v_call: TRBV19
cdr3_aa: CASSTDQWGSGNTIYF

v_call: TRBV6-2/TRBV6-3
cdr3_aa: CASRDRSSLYEQYF

v_call: TRBV6-5
cdr3_aa: CASSLRHEQFF

v_call: TRBV4-1
cdr3_aa: CASSQDGQGQETQYF

v_call: TRBV18
cdr3_aa: CASSTRTSGIGNEQFF

v_call: TRBV20-1
cdr3_aa: CSAREYVRPDTEAFF

v_call: TRBV27
cdr3_aa: CASSLVKQAVGGYTF

v_call: TRBV24-1
cdr3_aa: CATRAWGRSGYTF

v_call: TRBV20-1
cdr3_aa: CSARANTEAFF

v_call: TRBV7-9
cdr3_aa: CASSLTKTADATNEKLFF

v_call: TRBV20-1
cdr3_aa: CSARSSGLHYSYNEQYF

v_call: TRBV11-3
cdr3_aa: CASSPPGSFDTQYF

v_call: TRBV6-1
cdr3_aa: CASAPGAGREETQYF

v_call: TRBV6-2/TRBV6-3
cdr3_aa: CASSYLRSGANVLTF

v_call: TRBV13
cdr3_aa: CVSSTGGGNNEQFF

v_call: TRBV6-5
cdr3_aa: CASSSGNPYEQYF

v_call: TRBV11-2
cdr3_aa: CASSLQVTTSGRTDTQYF

v_call: TRBV14
cdr3_aa: CASSSRNSGEQYF

v_call: TRBV20-1
cdr3_aa: CSARDASGAFGEQYF

v_call: TRBV7-2
cdr3_aa: CASFGRDGECEQFF